This T cell receptor (beta chain) was recovered during a study of CD8 T cells in ankylosing spondylitis. Making the TCR beta libraries involved quantitative 5'-RACE with molecular barcodes. TCRdb re-called the 5' RACE reads with MiXCR, one entry per CDR3 protein. The repertoire has roughly 170,000 distinct CDR3 sequences, 9.5% to 10% of them found once; the top ten carry about 15%. The CDR3 contains 15 residues. Trimming cost V 0 bases and J 2 bases, with 9 bases left between them. Looked up from germline, CDR1 is MGHRA and CDR2 is YSYEKL. Study-wide findings and caveats: Disease-linked clones bore a CD8+ phenotype and were relatively rare in peripheral blood. Matched ankylosing spondylitis synovial fluid reportedly showed significant enrichment of disease-linked clones.

A few counts support this clonotype. Its target is not known. This chain uses TRBV4-1 with TRBJ2-3; tentative D call: TRBD2 (5 bases). Sequenced input: blood, either unsorted or a sorted T cell fraction (not recorded which). This sequence was found in a female donor with ankylosing spondylitis or in good health (not recorded which). The CDR3 DNA follows: TGCGCCAGCAGCCAAGAATGGGAGAACACAGATACGCAGTATTTT. Translating gives CASSQEWENTDTQYF.